This entry is about one T cell receptor (beta chain). Its target is unknown. Samples each yielded at least 6 micrograms of total RNA. Next came a second PCR, run for about 6 to 11 cycles, which used a sample-barcoded 5' primer along with a J-beta primer mix. TCRdb re-called the 5' RACE reads through MiXCR, storing one row per CDR3 protein. Among hundreds of thousands of distinct CDR3 sequences listed, approximately 50% were seen once. This entry is derived from a study of blood T cells in healthy people across ages. Overall study findings and caveats: Per million T cells, TCR beta diversity dropped about linearly as age rose. Naive CD4+ cell counts and diversity both ran higher in long-lived than in aged donors.

This CDR3 comprises 14 residues. Germline loops: CDR1 DFQATT, CDR2 SNEGSKA (reference sequence). The V end was cut by 3 bases, the J end by 0 bases, with 11 bases between. The rearrangement uses TRBV20-1 and TRBJ1-1, with D unclear. The sequenced sample was blood. This receptor was taken from a man aged 55 to 70 in good health. The CDR3 nucleotides read TGCAGTGCTAGCACCAGGACTCTGAACACTGAAGCTTTCTTT. Translation: CSASTRTLNTEAFF.